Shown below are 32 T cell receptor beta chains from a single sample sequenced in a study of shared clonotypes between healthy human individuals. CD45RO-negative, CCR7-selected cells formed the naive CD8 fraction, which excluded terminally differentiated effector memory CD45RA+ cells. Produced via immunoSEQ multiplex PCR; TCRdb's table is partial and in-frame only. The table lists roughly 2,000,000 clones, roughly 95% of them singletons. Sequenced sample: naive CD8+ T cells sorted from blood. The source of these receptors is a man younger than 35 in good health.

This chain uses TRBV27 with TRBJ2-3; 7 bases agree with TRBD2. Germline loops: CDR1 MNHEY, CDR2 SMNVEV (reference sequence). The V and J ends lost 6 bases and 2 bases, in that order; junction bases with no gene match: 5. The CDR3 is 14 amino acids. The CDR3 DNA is TGTGCCAGCAGAGGACTAGTGTACACAGATACGCAGTATTTT. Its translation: CASRGLVYTDTQYF.

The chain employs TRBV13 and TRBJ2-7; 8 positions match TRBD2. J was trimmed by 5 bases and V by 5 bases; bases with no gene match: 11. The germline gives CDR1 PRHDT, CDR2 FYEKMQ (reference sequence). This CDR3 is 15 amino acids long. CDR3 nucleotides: TGTGCCAGCAGCGCGGGACTAGAGGGAGTGAACGAGCAGTACTTC. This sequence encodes CASSAGLEGVNEQYF.

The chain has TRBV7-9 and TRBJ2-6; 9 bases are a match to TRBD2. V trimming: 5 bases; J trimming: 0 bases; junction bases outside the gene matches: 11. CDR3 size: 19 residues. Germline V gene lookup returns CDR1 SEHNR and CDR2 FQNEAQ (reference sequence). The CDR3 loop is CASSPPFGGGASGANVLTF. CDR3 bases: TGTGCCAGCAGCCCGCCCTTCGGCGGGGGGGCCTCTGGGGCCAACGTCCTGACTTTC.

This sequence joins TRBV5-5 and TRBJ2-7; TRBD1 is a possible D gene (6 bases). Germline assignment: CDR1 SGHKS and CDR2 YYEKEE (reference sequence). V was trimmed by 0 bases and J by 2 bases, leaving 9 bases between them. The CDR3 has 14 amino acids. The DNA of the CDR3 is TGTGCCAGCAGCTTGGCACAGGGTACCTACGAGCAGTACTTC. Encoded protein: CASSLAQGTYEQYF.

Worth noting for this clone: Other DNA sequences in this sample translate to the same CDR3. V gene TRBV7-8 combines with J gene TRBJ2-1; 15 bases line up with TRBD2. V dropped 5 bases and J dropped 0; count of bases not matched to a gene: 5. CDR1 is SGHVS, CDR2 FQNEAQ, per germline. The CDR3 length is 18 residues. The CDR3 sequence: CASSPGLAGGSSYNEQFF. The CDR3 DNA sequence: TGTGCCAGCAGCCCGGGACTAGCGGGGGGTAGCTCCTACAATGAGCAGTTCTTC.

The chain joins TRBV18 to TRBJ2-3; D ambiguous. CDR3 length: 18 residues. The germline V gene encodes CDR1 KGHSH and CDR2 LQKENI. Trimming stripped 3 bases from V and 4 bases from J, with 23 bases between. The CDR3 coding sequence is TGTGCCAGCTCACCTTATGACCGTTCTAGGGCCGGTGCAGATACGCAGTATTTT. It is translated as CASSPYDRSRAGADTQYF.

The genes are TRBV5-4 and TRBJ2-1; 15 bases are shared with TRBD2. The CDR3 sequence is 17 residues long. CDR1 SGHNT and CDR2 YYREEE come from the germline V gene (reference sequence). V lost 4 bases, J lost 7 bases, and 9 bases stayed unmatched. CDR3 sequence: CASSTGLAGGSGNEQFF. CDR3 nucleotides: TGTGCCAGCAGCACTGGACTAGCGGGAGGGTCAGGGAATGAGCAGTTCTTC.

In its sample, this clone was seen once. The CDR3 sequence: CASSPPVPVPANYGYTF. In DNA, the CDR3 is TGTGCCAGCAGCCCCCCGGTCCCCGTTCCTGCCAACTATGGCTACACCTTC. V gene TRBV5-6 combines with J gene TRBJ1-2, with D unclear. Deletions cut 4 bases from V and 2 bases from J, with 21 bases between. Germline CDR1 reads SGHDT; CDR2 reads YYEEEE. The CDR3 length is 17 residues.

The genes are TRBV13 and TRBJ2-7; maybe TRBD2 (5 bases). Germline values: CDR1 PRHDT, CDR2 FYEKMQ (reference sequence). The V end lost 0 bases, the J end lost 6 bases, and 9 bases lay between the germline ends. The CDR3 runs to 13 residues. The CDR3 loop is CASSLGRDLEQYF. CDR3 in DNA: TGTGCCAGCAGCTTAGGACGGGATCTCGAGCAGTACTTC.

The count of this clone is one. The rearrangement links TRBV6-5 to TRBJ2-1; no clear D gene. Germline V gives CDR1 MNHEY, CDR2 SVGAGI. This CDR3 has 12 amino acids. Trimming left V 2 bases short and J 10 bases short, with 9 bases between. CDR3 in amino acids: CASSYEGLEQFF. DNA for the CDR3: TGTGCCAGCAGTTACGAAGGGTTGGAGCAGTTCTTC.

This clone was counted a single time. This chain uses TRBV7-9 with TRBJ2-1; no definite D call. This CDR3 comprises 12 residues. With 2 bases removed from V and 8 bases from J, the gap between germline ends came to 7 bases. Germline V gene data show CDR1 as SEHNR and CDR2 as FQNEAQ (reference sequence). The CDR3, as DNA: TGTGCCAGCAGCTTACCCCGGTATGAGCAGTTCTTC. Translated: CASSLPRYEQFF.

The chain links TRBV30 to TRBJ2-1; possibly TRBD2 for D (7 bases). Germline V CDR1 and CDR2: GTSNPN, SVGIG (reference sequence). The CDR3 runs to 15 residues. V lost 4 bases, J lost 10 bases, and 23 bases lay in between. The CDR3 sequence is CAWKIYSGTRAEQFF. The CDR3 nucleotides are TGTGCCTGGAAGATTTACAGCGGGACACGGGCAGAGCAGTTCTTC. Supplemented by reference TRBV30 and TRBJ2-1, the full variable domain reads SQTIHQWPATLVQPVGSPLSLECTVEGTSNPNLYWYRQAAGRGLQLLFYSVGIGQISSEVPQNLSASRPQDRQFILSSKKLLLSDSGFYLCAWKIYSGTRAEQFFGPGTRLTVL.

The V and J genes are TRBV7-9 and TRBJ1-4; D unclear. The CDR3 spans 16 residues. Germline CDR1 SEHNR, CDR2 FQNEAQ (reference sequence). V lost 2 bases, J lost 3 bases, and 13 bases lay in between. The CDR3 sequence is CASSLIPADSNEKLFF. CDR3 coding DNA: TGTGCCAGCAGCTTAATTCCGGCAGACTCTAATGAAAAACTGTTTTTT. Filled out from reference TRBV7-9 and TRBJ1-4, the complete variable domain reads DTGVSQNPRHKITKRGQNVTFRCDPISEHNRLYWYRQTLGQGPEFLTYFQNEAQLEKSRLLSDRFSAERPKGSFSTLEIQRTEQGDSAMYLCASSLIPADSNEKLFFGSGTQLSVL.

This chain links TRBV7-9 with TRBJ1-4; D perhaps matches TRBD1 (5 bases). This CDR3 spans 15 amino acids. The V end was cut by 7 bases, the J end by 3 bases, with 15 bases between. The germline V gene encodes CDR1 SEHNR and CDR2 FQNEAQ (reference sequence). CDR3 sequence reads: CASTPGGGPNEKLFF. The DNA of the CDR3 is TGTGCCAGCACCCCCGGCGGGGGACCTAATGAAAAACTGTTTTTT.

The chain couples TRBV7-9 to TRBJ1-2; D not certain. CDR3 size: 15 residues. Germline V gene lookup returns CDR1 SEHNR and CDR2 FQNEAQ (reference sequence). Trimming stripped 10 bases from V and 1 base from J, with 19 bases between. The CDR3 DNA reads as TGTGCCACCCCAACGCTCGGTCGCAATAACTATGGCTACACCTTC. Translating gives CATPTLGRNNYGYTF.

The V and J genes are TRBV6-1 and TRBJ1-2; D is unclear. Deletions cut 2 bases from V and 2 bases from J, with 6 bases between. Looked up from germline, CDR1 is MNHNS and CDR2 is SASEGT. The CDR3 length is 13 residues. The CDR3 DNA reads TGTGCCAGCAGTGAAAGTGGGAACTATGGCTACACCTTC. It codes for CASSESGNYGYTF.

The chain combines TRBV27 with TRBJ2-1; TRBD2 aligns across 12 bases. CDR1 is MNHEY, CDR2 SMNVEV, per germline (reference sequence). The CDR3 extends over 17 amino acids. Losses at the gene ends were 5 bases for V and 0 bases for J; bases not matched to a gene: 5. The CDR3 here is CASSTLGLAGSYNEQFF. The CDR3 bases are TGTGCCAGCAGTACCCTGGGACTAGCGGGCTCCTACAATGAGCAGTTCTTC.

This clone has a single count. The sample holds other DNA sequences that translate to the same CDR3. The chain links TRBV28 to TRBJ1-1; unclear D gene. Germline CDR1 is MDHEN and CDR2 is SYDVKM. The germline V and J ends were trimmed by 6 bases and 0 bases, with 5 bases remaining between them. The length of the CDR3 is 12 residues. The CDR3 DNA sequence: TGTGCCAGCAGCTCAGTGAACACTGAAGCTTTCTTT. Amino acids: CASSSVNTEAFF.

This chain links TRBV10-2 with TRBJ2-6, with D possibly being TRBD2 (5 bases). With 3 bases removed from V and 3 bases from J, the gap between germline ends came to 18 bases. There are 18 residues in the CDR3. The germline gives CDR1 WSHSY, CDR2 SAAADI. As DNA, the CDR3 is TGCGCCAGCAGTGACCGATTCACCCTAGAGGGTGGGGCCAACGTCCTGACTTTC. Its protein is CASSDRFTLEGGANVLTF.

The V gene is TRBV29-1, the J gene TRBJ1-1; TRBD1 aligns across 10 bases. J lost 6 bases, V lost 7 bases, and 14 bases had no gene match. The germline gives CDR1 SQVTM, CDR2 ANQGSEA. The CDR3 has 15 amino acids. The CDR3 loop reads CSAEGTGEGYAEAFF. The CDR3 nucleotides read TGCAGCGCCGAAGGGACAGGGGAGGGTTACGCTGAAGCTTTCTTT.

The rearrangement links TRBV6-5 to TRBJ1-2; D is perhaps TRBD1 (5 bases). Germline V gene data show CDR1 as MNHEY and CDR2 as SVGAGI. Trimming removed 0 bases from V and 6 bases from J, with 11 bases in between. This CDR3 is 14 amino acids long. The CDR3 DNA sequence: TGTGCCAGCAGTTACTCGGGACTCGGGGATGGCTACACCTTC. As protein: CASSYSGLGDGYTF.

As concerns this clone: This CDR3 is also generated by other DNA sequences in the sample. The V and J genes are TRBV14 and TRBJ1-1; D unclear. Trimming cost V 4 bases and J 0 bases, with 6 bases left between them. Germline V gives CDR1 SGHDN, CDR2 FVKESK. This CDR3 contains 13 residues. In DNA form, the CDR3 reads TGTGCCAGCAGCCCTACAGTGAACACTGAAGCTTTCTTT. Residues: CASSPTVNTEAFF.

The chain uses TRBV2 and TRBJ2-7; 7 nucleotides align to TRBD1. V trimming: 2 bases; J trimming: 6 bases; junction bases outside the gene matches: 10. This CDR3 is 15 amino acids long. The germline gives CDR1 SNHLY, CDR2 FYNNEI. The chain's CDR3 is CASSEQGEGRIEQYF. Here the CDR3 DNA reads TGTGCCAGCAGTGAACAGGGGGAAGGTAGGATCGAGCAGTACTTC.

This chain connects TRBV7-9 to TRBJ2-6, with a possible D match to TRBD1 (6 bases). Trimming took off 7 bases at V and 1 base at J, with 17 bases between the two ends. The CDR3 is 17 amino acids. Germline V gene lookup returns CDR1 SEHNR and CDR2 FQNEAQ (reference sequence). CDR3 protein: CASIKGGTGSGANVLTF. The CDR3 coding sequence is TGTGCCAGCATCAAAGGGGGTACAGGGTCTGGGGCCAACGTCCTGACTTTC.

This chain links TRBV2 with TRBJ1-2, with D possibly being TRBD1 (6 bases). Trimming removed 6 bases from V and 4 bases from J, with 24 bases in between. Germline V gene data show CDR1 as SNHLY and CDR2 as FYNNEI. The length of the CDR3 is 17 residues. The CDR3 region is CASRDITQGRGSYGYTF. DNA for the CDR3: TGTGCCAGCAGGGACATCACACAGGGACGGGGGAGCTATGGCTACACCTTC.

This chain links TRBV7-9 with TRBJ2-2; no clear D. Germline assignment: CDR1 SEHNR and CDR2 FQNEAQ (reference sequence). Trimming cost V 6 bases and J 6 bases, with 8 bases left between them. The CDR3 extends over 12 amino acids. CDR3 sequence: CASSWGSGELFF. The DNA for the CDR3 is TGTGCCAGCAGTTGGGGTTCCGGGGAGCTGTTTTTT. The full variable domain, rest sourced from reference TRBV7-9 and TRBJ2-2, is DTGVSQNPRHKITKRGQNVTFRCDPISEHNRLYWYRQTLGQGPEFLTYFQNEAQLEKSRLLSDRFSAERPKGSFSTLEIQRTEQGDSAMYLCASSWGSGELFFGEGSRLTVL.

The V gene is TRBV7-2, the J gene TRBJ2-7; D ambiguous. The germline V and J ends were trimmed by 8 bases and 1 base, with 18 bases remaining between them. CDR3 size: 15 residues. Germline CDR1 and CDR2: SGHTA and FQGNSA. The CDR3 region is CASRARVQYSYEQYF. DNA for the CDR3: TGTGCCAGCCGAGCACGGGTCCAATATTCCTACGAGCAGTACTTC. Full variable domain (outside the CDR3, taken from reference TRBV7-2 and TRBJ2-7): GAGVSQSPSNKVTEKGKDVELRCDPISGHTALYWYRQSLGQGLEFLIYFQGNSAPDKSGLPSDRFSAERTGGSVSTLTIQRTQQEDSAVYLCASRARVQYSYEQYFGPGTRLTVT.

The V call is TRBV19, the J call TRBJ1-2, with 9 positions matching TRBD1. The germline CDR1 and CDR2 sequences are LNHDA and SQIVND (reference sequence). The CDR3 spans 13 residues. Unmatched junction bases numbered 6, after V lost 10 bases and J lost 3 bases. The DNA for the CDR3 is TGTGCCACCTACAGGGGGCTGGACTATGGCTACACCTTC. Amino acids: CATYRGLDYGYTF. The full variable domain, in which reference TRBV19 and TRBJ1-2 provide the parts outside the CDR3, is DGGITQSPKYLFRKEGQNVTLSCEQNLNHDAMYWYRQDPGQGLRLIYYSQIVNDFQKGDIAEGYSVSREKKESFPLTVTSAQKNPTAFYLCATYRGLDYGYTFGSGTRLTVV.

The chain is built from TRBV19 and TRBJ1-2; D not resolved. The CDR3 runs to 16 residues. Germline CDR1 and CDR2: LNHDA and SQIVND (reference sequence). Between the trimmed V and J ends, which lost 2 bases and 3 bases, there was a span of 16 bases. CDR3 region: CASSIKGESFDYGYTF. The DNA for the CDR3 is TGTGCCAGTAGTATAAAGGGTGAGAGTTTTGACTATGGCTACACCTTC.

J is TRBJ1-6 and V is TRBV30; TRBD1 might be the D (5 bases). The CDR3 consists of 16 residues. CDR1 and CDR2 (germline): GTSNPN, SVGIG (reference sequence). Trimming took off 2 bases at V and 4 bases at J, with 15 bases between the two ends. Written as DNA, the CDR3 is TGTGCCTGGAGTCCCTATAAGGACACTTATAATTCACCCCTCCACTTT. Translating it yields CAWSPYKDTYNSPLHF.

The CDR3 sequence is CASFLTTGKTEEQYF. The CDR3 nucleotides are TGTGCCAGCTTCCTAACGACAGGGAAAACGGAAGAGCAGTACTTC. This chain joins TRBV5-3 and TRBJ2-7; 7 bases are a match to TRBD1. TRBV5-3 counts as an open reading frame of uncertain function. This CDR3 comprises 15 residues. J was trimmed by 7 bases and V by 8 bases; bases with no gene match: 18.

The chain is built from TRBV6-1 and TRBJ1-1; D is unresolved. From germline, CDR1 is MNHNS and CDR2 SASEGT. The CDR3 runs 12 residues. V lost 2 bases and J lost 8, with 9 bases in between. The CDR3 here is CASSEFGREAFF. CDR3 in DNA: TGTGCCAGCAGTGAATTCGGCAGGGAAGCTTTCTTT.